This T cell receptor beta chain was retrieved from a study of T-cell reconstitution after alpha-beta-depleted transplantation in children. Findings and caveats of the study: One year after transplant, T-cell counts and diversity came mostly from newly produced T cells.

This clonotype was counted once. The antigen is not known. Preparing the TCRbeta library involved the use of unique molecular identifiers. In TCRdb, the PCR reads were re-called with MiXCR into one record per CDR3 protein. The repertoire holds fewer than 700,000 distinct CDR3 sequences, with 23% as singletons. This specimen consisted of PBMCs, mostly from graft donor cells, obtained 360 days after TCRalphabeta/CD19-depleted stem cell transplant. The clonotype was recovered from a boy under three years old who had a stem cell transplant for acute myeloid leukemia, so the T cells may come from the graft donor.

CDR3 sequence: CASSQGQAYNEQFF. The CDR3 coding sequence is TGTGCCAGCAGCCAAGGACAGGCCTACAATGAGCAGTTCTTC. This chain joins TRBV7-3 and TRBJ2-1; 7 nucleotides agree with TRBD1. V lost 5 bases and J lost 2; bases outside the gene matches: 3. CDR1 is SGHTA and CDR2 is FQGTGA in the germline V gene. This CDR3 region has 14 residues.